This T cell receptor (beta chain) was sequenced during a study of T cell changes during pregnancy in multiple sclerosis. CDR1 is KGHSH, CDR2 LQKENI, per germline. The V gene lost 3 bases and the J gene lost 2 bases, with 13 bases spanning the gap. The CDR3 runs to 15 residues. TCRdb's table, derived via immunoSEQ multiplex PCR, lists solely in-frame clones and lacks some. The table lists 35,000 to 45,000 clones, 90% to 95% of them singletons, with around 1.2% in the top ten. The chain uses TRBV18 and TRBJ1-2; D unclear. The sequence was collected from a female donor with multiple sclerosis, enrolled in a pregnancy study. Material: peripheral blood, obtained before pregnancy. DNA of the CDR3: TGTGCCAGCTCACCGTTGGCCGGGTCAAACTATGGCTACACCTTC. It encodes CASSPLAGSNYGYTF.